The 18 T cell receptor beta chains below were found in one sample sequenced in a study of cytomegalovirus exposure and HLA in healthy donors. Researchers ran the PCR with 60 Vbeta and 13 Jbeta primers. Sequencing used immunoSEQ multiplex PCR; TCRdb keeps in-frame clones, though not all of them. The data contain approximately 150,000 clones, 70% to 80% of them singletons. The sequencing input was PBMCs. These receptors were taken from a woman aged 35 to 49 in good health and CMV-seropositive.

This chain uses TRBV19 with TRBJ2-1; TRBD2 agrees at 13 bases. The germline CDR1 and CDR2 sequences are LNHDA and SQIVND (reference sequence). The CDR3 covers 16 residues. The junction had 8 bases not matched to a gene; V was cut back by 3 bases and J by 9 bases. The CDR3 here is CASSILTSGRAAEQFF. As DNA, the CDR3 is TGTGCCAGTAGTATTCTAACTAGCGGGAGGGCCGCTGAGCAGTTCTTC.

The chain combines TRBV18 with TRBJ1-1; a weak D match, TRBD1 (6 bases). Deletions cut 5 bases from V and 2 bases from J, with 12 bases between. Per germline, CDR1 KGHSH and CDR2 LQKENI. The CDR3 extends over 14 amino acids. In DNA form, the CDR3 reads TGTGCCAGCTCATCGGACAGTGGAAACACTGAAGCTTTCTTT. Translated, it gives CASSSDSGNTEAFF.

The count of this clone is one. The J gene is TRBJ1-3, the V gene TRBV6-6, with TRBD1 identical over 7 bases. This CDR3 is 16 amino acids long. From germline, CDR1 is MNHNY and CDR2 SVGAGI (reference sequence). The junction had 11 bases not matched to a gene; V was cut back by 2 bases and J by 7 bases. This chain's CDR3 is CASSYPRDSLSNTIYF. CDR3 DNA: TGTGCCAGCAGTTACCCCAGGGACAGCCTTAGCAACACCATATATTTT.

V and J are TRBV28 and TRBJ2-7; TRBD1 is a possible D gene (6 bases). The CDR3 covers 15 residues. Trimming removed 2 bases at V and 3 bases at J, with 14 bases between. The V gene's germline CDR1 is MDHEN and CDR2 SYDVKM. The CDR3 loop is CASSLQGWGNYEQYF. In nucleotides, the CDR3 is TGTGCCAGCAGTTTACAGGGGTGGGGCAACTACGAGCAGTACTTC.

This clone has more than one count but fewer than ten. The CDR3 loop is CASSYNQETQYF. Written as DNA, the CDR3 is TGCGCCAGCAGTTACAACCAAGAGACCCAGTACTTC. The rearrangement joins TRBV5-1 to TRBJ2-5, with D uncertain. V was trimmed by 5 bases and J by 0 bases, leaving 5 bases between them. The CDR3 spans 12 residues. Germline V lookup: CDR1 SGHRS, CDR2 YFSETQ.

Here the CDR3 reads CASSYDSEAREQYF. CDR3 DNA: TGTGCCAGTAGTTACGACAGTGAAGCTCGCGAGCAGTACTTC. The chain recombines TRBV19 with TRBJ2-7; TRBD1 might be the D (5 bases). Germline loops: CDR1 LNHDA, CDR2 SQIVND (reference sequence). The CDR3 runs to 14 residues. Trimming took 5 bases from V and 6 from J, leaving 17 bases between them.

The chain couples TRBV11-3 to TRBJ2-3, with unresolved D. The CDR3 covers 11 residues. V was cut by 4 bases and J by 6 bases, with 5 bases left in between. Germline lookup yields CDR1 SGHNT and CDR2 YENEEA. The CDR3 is CASSSRDTQYF. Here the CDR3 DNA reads TGTGCCAGCAGCTCGAGGGATACGCAGTATTTT.

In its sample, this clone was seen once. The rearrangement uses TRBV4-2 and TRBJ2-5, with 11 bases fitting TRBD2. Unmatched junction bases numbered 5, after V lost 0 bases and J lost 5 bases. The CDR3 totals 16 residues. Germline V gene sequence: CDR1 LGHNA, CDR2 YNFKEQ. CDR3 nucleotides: TGTGCCAGCAGCCAAGATAATAGCGGGAGGGGTGAGACCCAGTACTTC. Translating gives CASSQDNSGRGETQYF.

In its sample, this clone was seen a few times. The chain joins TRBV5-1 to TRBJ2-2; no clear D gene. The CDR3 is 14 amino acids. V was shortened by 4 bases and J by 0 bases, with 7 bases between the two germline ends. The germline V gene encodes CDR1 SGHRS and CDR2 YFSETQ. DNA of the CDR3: TGCGCCAGCAGCCCAGAAGCGAACACCGGGGAGCTGTTTTTT. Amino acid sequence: CASSPEANTGELFF.

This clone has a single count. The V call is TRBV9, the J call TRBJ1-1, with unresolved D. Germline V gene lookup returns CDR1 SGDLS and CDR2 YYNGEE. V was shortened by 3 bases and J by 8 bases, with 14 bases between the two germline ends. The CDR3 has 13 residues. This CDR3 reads CASSGGWEGEAFF. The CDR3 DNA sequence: TGTGCCAGCAGCGGAGGGTGGGAGGGCGAAGCTTTCTTT.

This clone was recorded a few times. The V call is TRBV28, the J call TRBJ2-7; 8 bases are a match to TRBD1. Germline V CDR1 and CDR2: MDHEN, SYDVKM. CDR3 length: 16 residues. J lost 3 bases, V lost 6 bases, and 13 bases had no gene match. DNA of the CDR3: TGTGCCAGCAGATCCCTCGATGGGACAGGCCTCTACGAGCAGTACTTC. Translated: CASRSLDGTGLYEQYF.

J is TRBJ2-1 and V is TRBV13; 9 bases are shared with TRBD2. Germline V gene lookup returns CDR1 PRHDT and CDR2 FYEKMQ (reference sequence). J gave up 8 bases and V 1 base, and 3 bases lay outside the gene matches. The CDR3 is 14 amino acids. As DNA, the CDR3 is TGTGCCAGCAGCTTAGTTCTAGCGGGACATGAGCAGTTCTTC. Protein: CASSLVLAGHEQFF.

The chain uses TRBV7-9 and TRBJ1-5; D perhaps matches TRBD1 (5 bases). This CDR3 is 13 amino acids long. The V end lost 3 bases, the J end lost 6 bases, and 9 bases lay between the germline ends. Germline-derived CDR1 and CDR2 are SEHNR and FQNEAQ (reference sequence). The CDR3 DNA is TGTGCCAGCAGCTTTGACAGTTTTCAGCCCCAGCATTTT. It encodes CASSFDSFQPQHF.

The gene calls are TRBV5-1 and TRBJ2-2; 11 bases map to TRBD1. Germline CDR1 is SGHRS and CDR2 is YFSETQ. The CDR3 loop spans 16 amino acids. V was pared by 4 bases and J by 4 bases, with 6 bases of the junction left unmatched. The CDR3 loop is CASSMGQGVATGELFF. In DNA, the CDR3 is TGCGCCAGCAGCATGGGACAGGGGGTTGCCACCGGGGAGCTGTTTTTT.

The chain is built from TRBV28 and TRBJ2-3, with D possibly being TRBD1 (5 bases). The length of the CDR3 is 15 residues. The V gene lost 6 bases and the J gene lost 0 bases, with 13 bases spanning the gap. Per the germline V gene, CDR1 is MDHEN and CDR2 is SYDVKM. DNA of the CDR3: TGTGCCAGCAGAAAGACAGCCGCAAGCACAGATACGCAGTATTTT. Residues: CASRKTAASTDTQYF.

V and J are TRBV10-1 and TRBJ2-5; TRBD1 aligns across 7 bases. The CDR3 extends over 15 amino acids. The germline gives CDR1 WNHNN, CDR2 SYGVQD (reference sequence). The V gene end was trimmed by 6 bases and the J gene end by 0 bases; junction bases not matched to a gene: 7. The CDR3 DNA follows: TGCGCCAGCAGGGGGACAGAGGGGAACCAAGAGACCCAGTACTTC. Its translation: CASRGTEGNQETQYF.

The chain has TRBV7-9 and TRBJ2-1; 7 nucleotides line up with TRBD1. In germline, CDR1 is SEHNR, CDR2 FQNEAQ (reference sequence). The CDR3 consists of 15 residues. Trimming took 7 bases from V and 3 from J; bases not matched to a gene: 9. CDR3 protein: CASNRPGQLYNEQFF. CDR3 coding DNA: TGTGCCAGCAACAGACCGGGACAGCTCTACAATGAGCAGTTCTTC.

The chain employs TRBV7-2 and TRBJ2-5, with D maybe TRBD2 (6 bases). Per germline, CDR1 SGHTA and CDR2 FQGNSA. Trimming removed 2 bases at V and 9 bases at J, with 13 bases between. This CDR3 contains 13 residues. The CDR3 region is CASSLTSRRPQYF. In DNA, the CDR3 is TGTGCCAGCAGCTTAACTAGCCGTCGTCCCCAGTACTTC.